This T cell receptor (beta chain) was sequenced in a study of neurological immune-mediated disorders. TCRdb re-derived calls from the 5' RACE reads in MiXCR, one entry per CDR3 protein. This table has about 44,000 distinct CDR3 sequences, roughly 21% appearing once. This clonotype was found many times. The junction had 5 bases not matched to a gene; V was cut back by 5 bases and J by 4 bases. Germline CDR1 reads SGHRS; CDR2 reads YFSETQ. There are 15 residues in the CDR3. Described time point: technical triplicate 3. The sequenced material came from PBMCs. This sequence joins TRBV5-1 and TRBJ2-1, with 11 bases matching TRBD2. The sequence was obtained from a man aged 60 to 75 with HTLV-1-associated myelopathy (HAM/TSP). CDR3 amino acids: CASRASGGRYNEQFF. CDR3 in DNA: TGCGCCAGCAGAGCTAGCGGGGGGAGATACAATGAGCAGTTCTTC. The full variable domain, in which reference TRBV5-1 and TRBJ2-1 provide the parts outside the CDR3, is KAGVTQTPRYLIKTRGQQVTLSCSPISGHRSVSWYQQTPGQGLQFLFEYFSETQRNKGNFPGRFSGRQFSNSRSEMNVSTLELGDSALYLCASRASGGRYNEQFFGPGTRLTVL.